Presented here are 23 T cell receptor beta chains from one specimen sequenced in a study of T cell repertoires in cytomegalovirus infection (dated by TCRdb to about 2019). The data were produced on an Illumina HiSeq 1500. TCRdb ran its own pipeline on the public reads, namely fastp trimming at Q25 and MiXCR clone calling, and kept in-frame beta chains. Each entry is one CDR3 protein sequence, shown with its most common DNA and genes. Across this sample there are fewer than 350,000 distinct CDR3 sequences, with roughly 15% seen only once. About 12% of the sample is in the top ten clones. The sequencing sample was made of PBMCs. These receptors came from a human donor in good health (CMV status not recorded). Some clones in this sample may be carry-over from other donors' samples.

This clonotype was seen a few times. The chain couples TRBV6-5 to TRBJ2-7; D may be TRBD1 or TRBD2 (5 bases each). Germline CDR1 is MNHEY and CDR2 is SVGAGI. This CDR3 is built from 15 residues. Trimming took off 3 bases at V and 6 bases at J, with 18 bases between the two ends. DNA of the CDR3: TGTGCCAGCAGTTATTCCGGGACCAATACTCGCGAGCAGTACTTC. It translates to CASSYSGTNTREQYF.

This clonotype was counted at least ten times. The CDR3 DNA reads TGTGCCAGCAGCTTAGCCGCGGGGCCTGAAGCTTTCTTT. As protein: CASSLAAGPEAFF. The chain has TRBV7-9 and TRBJ1-1; D is perhaps TRBD1 (5 bases). Germline CDR1 SEHNR, CDR2 FQNEAQ (reference sequence). The CDR3 sequence is 13 residues long. The V and J ends lost 0 bases and 6 bases respectively, with 8 bases between them. Variable domain in full (rest from reference TRBV7-9 and TRBJ1-1): DTGVSQNPRHKITKRGQNVTFRCDPISEHNRLYWYRQTLGQGPEFLTYFQNEAQLEKSRLLSDRFSAERPKGSFSTLEIQRTEQGDSAMYLCASSLAAGPEAFFGQGTRLTVV.

The chain combines TRBV5-1 with TRBJ2-6, with D possibly matching TRBD1 (7 bases). The ends were cut back, 5 bases at V and 2 bases at J, with 17 bases in the middle. The CDR3 totals 17 residues. Germline CDR1 and CDR2: SGHRS and YFSETQ. The CDR3 region has the DNA TGCGCCAGCAGGACGTGGCAGGGGGGCACTGGGGCCAACGTCCTGACTTTC. Residues: CASRTWQGGTGANVLTF.

The gene calls are TRBV10-3 and TRBJ1-4; tentative D call: TRBD1 (5 bases). The CDR3 runs 14 residues. V shed 6 bases and J shed 4 bases, with 12 bases lying between them. Germline CDR1 ENHRY, CDR2 SYGVKD. CDR3 sequence reads: CAISGTADNEKLFF. CDR3 coding DNA: TGTGCCATCAGCGGGACCGCAGATAATGAAAAACTGTTTTTT.

The chain carries TRBV6-1 and TRBJ1-1; TRBD1 aligns across 10 bases. CDR3 length equals 16 residues. With V trimmed by 6 bases and J by 3 bases, 10 bases remained unmatched. CDR1 MNHNS and CDR2 SASEGT come from the germline V gene. For the CDR3, the DNA is TGTGCCAGCAGACACGACAGGGGGCGAACCTACACTGAAGCTTTCTTT. This translates into CASRHDRGRTYTEAFF.

In its sample, this clonotype was seen a few times. The chain uses TRBV4-1 and TRBJ1-4; no clear D. This CDR3 is 18 amino acids long. Germline CDR1 and CDR2: MGHRA and YSYEKL. V was shortened by 0 bases and J by 0 bases, with 14 bases between the two germline ends. The CDR3 DNA follows: TGCGCCAGCAGCCAAGATTGGCGGGCCGTCGCAACTAATGAAAAACTGTTTTTT. It encodes CASSQDWRAVATNEKLFF.

This clonotype was seen many times. The genes are TRBV12-3 or TRBV12-4 and TRBJ1-2; tentatively, D is TRBD1 (5 bases). The CDR3 runs to 11 residues. V gave up 5 bases and J gave up 8 bases, with 9 bases separating them. CDR3 in amino acids: CASSRGDGYTF. The CDR3 DNA sequence: TGTGCCAGCAGTCGAGGGGACGGCTACACCTTC.

This clonotype was counted ten times or more. V and J are TRBV7-2 and TRBJ2-5; tentative D call: TRBD1 (6 bases). This CDR3 has 16 residues. V was clipped by 2 bases and J by 1 base, with 14 bases between them. Germline CDR1 and CDR2: SGHTA and FQGNSA. The CDR3 coding sequence is TGTGCCAGCAGCTTACCGGACAGCGTATTCCAAGAGACCCAGTACTTC. The encoded protein is CASSLPDSVFQETQYF.

This chain joins TRBV28 and TRBJ2-7, with D unresolved. V was pared by 2 bases and J by 5 bases, with 13 bases between. Germline V gene lookup returns CDR1 MDHEN and CDR2 SYDVKM. The CDR3 runs to 14 residues. The CDR3 region is CASSLGSSTNEQYF. DNA of the CDR3: TGTGCCAGCAGTTTAGGCAGCAGCACCAACGAGCAGTACTTC.

The chain links TRBV7-8 to TRBJ1-2; the D is unclear. Germline lookup yields CDR1 SGHVS and CDR2 FQNEAQ. The CDR3 has 15 residues. Trimming removed 1 base at V and 0 bases at J, with 9 bases between. CDR3 nucleotide sequence: TGTGCCAGCAGCTTAGTTGGGCCAGCTAACTATGGCTACACCTTC. Protein sequence: CASSLVGPANYGYTF. The full variable domain, with the rest looked up from reference TRBV7-8 and TRBJ1-2, is GAGVSQSPRYKVAKRGQDVALRCDPISGHVSLFWYQQALGQGPEFLTYFQNEAQLDKSGLPSDRFFAERPEGSVSTLKIQRTQQEDSAVYLCASSLVGPANYGYTFGSGTRLTVV.

This clonotype was picked up one time. A read error may produce the germline difference seen at one junction end. The V and J genes are TRBV7-8 and TRBJ1-3; 9 bases are shared with TRBD1. Germline CDR1 reads SGHVS; CDR2 reads FQNEAQ. The CDR3 loop spans 17 amino acids. In nucleotides, the CDR3 is TGTGCCAGCAGTACCGGGACAGGGCCTTTCTCTGGAAACACCACATATTTT. It codes for CASSTGTGPFSGNTTYF.

The CDR3 sequence: CASSLTLRGIGDNTGELFF. The DNA for the CDR3 is TGTGCCAGCAGCTTAACCCTGAGGGGGATAGGGGATAACACCGGGGAGCTGTTTTTT. This rearrangement joins TRBV11-2 to TRBJ2-2, with D perhaps matching TRBD1 (6 bases). Trimming took off 2 bases at V and 2 bases at J, with 21 bases between the two ends. This CDR3 spans 19 amino acids. Germline values: CDR1 SGHAT, CDR2 FQNNGV.

This clonotype was observed a handful of times. This chain links TRBV18 with TRBJ2-3; D not certain. The V gene lost 2 bases and the J gene lost 3 bases, with 12 bases spanning the gap. CDR3 length equals 15 residues. CDR1 and CDR2 from the germline V gene are KGHSH and LQKENI. CDR3 nucleotides: TGTGCCAGCTCACCAGGATCCCTTGGGACAGATACGCAGTATTTT. It encodes CASSPGSLGTDTQYF. Filled out from reference TRBV18 and TRBJ2-3, the complete variable domain reads NAGVMQNPRHLVRRRGQEARLRCSPMKGHSHVYWYRQLPEEGLKFMVYLQKENIIDESGMPKERFSAEFPKEGPSILRIQQVVRGDSAAYFCASSPGSLGTDTQYFGPGTRLTVL.

The table lists this clonotype with a few counts. The chain combines TRBV3-1 with TRBJ2-1; D is uncertain. Germline V CDR1 and CDR2: LGHDT, YNNKEL (reference sequence). The V end lost 0 bases, the J end lost 6 bases, and 6 bases lay between the germline ends. The CDR3 loop spans 13 amino acids. CDR3 nucleotide sequence: TGTGCCAGCAGCCAAGATGAAATCAATGAGCAGTTCTTC. Translated, it gives CASSQDEINEQFF.

This chain connects TRBV20-1 to TRBJ1-5, with TRBD1 matching 9 bases. Trimming at V came to 6 bases and at J to 4 bases, leaving 7 bases not matched to a gene. Germline V gene sequence: CDR1 DFQATT, CDR2 SNEGSKA (reference sequence). The CDR3 has 14 residues. CDR3 DNA sequence: TGCAGTGCCGCCGGGACAGGGTCGAATCAGCCCCAGCATTTT. This sequence encodes CSAAGTGSNQPQHF.

The sample holds many counts of this clonotype. The chain has TRBV7-2 and TRBJ1-1; 8 nucleotides line up with TRBD1. The V and J ends lost 5 bases and 0 bases, in that order; junction bases with no gene match: 5. This CDR3 contains 15 residues. The germline CDR1 and CDR2 sequences are SGHTA and FQGNSA. CDR3 sequence: CASSTRQGLNTEAFF. The CDR3 DNA is TGTGCCAGCAGCACCCGACAGGGGCTGAACACTGAAGCTTTCTTT.

A few counts support this clonotype. The V gene is TRBV19, the J gene TRBJ2-1; D perhaps matches TRBD1 (5 bases). V was clipped by 7 bases and J by 5 bases, with 15 bases between them. Looked up from germline, CDR1 is LNHDA and CDR2 is SQIVND (reference sequence). This CDR3 has 14 amino acids. The CDR3 loop reads CASMQLQGNNEQFF. DNA of the CDR3: TGTGCCAGTATGCAACTTCAGGGCAACAATGAGCAGTTCTTC. The full variable domain, rest sourced from reference TRBV19 and TRBJ2-1, is DGGITQSPKYLFRKEGQNVTLSCEQNLNHDAMYWYRQDPGQGLRLIYYSQIVNDFQKGDIAEGYSVSREKKESFPLTVTSAQKNPTAFYLCASMQLQGNNEQFFGPGTRLTVL.

Many counts were recorded for this clonotype. The gene calls are TRBV6-4 and TRBJ2-1, with D maybe TRBD2 (6 bases). V was clipped by 3 bases and J by 6 bases, with 12 bases between them. The CDR3 spans 14 residues. CDR1 and CDR2 (germline): MRHNA, SNTAGT. DNA of the CDR3: TGTGCCAGCAGTGAGGGACTCGAGCGCAATGAGCAGTTCTTC. Amino acids: CASSEGLERNEQFF.

This clonotype appeared once. A clone one base away is much larger, so this may be a read error. The CDR3 here is CASGPGTGLIGYTF. In DNA, the CDR3 is TGTGCCAGCGGTCCCGGGACAGGGTTAATCGGCTACACCTTC. This chain connects TRBV6-2 or TRBV6-3 to TRBJ1-2; 9 bases fit TRBD1. CDR3 length equals 14 residues. Germline assignment: CDR1 MNHEY and CDR2 SVGEGT. V dropped 8 bases and J dropped 8; count of bases not matched to a gene: 12.

V is TRBV27 and J is TRBJ1-1, with D possibly TRBD1 on 6 matching bases. Germline V lookup: CDR1 MNHEY, CDR2 SMNVEV (reference sequence). V was cut by 3 bases and J by 3 bases, with 11 bases left in between. The CDR3 covers 14 residues. The CDR3 reads CASSLLPGDTEAFF. CDR3 sequence (DNA): TGTGCCAGCAGTTTGCTGCCAGGGGACACTGAAGCTTTCTTT.

The gene calls are TRBV20-1 and TRBJ2-7; 7 nucleotides agree with TRBD1. Unmatched junction bases numbered 14, after V lost 5 bases and J lost 7 bases. This CDR3 contains 14 residues. The V gene's germline CDR1 is DFQATT and CDR2 SNEGSKA (reference sequence). In DNA form, the CDR3 reads TGCAGTGCTCTCGAGACAGGGACCCTACGAGAGCAGTACTTC. Its protein is CSALETGTLREQYF.

There are many counts of this clonotype. The chain uses TRBV6-1 and TRBJ2-7, with D possibly matching TRBD2 (6 bases). Trimming cost V 5 bases and J 1 base, with 12 bases left between them. The germline V gene has CDR1 MNHNS and CDR2 SASEGT. The CDR3 is 14 residues long. CDR3 residues: CASSRSGVSYEQYF. The CDR3 DNA reads TGTGCCAGCAGTCGGTCGGGAGTGTCCTACGAGCAGTACTTC.

J is TRBJ1-1 and V is TRBV28; D call uncertain. The CDR3 contains 16 residues. V was pared by 6 bases and J by 0 bases, with 17 bases between. Germline values: CDR1 MDHEN, CDR2 SYDVKM. The CDR3 sequence is CASSQAAWAVNTEAFF. CDR3 DNA sequence: TGTGCCAGCAGCCAGGCGGCCTGGGCGGTGAACACTGAAGCTTTCTTT.